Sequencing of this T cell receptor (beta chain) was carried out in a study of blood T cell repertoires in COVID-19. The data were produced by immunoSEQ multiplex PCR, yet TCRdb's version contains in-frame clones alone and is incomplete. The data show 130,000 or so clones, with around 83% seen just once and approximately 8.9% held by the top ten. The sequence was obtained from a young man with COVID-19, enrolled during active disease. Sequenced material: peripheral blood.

Here the CDR3 reads CAWSGPGGTQYF. The CDR3 DNA follows: TGTGCCTGGAGTGGGCCGGGTGGGACCCAGTACTTC. The chain employs TRBV30 and TRBJ2-5; no clear D gene. The length of the CDR3 is 12 residues. Germline CDR1 is GTSNPN and CDR2 is SVGIG (reference sequence). Trimming shortened V by 1 base and J by 7 bases, and 10 bases separated the two germline ends.